Presented here are 4 T cell receptor beta chains from one specimen sequenced in a study of cytomegalovirus exposure and HLA in healthy donors. PCR was performed using 60 Vbeta and 13 Jbeta primers. Sequenced by immunoSEQ multiplex PCR; TCRdb stores in-frame clones only, minus some. The sample includes about 92,000 clones, roughly four fifths of them seen just once. The material sequenced was PBMCs. These receptors came from a woman aged 18-30 years in good health and CMV-seropositive.

This sequence joins TRBV11-2 and TRBJ1-1; 7 bases are shared with TRBD1. V lost 3 bases to trimming and J lost 4 bases; unmatched junction nucleotides: 8. CDR3 size: 15 residues. Germline values: CDR1 SGHAT, CDR2 FQNNGV. In nucleotides, the CDR3 is TGTGCCAGCAGCTTGCACACAGGGGTCCCCACTGAAGCTTTCTTT. Amino acids: CASSLHTGVPTEAFF. Full variable domain (rest looked up from reference TRBV11-2 and TRBJ1-1): EAGVAQSPRYKIIEKRQSVAFWCNPISGHATLYWYQQILGQGPKLLIQFQNNGVVDDSQLPKDRFSAERLKGVDSTLKIQPAKLEDSAVYLCASSLHTGVPTEAFFGQGTRLTVV.

The V and J genes are TRBV15 and TRBJ2-5, with TRBD1 matching over 7 bases. Germline V gives CDR1 LNHNV, CDR2 YYDKDF (reference sequence). Unmatched junction bases numbered 15, after V lost 0 bases and J lost 5 bases. CDR3 length: 18 residues. This chain's CDR3 is CATSRDRQGFSTVETQYF. As DNA, the CDR3 is TGTGCCACCAGCAGAGATCGACAGGGATTTTCCACGGTGGAGACCCAGTACTTC.

The chain employs TRBV6-5 and TRBJ1-1; unclear D gene. Germline V lookup: CDR1 MNHEY, CDR2 SVGAGI. Trimming shortened V by 0 bases and J by 5 bases, and 10 bases separated the two germline ends. CDR3 length: 14 residues. The CDR3 coding sequence is TGTGCCAGCAGTTACTCGGGCATAACTACTGAAGCTTTCTTT. It codes for CASSYSGITTEAFF.

Here the CDR3 DNA reads TGTGCCAGCAGCGCCGAGTATGGCTACACCTTC. Translated, it gives CASSAEYGYTF. The V gene is TRBV9, the J gene TRBJ1-2; D call uncertain. Germline V lookup: CDR1 SGDLS, CDR2 YYNGEE. There are 11 residues in the CDR3. Deletions cut 3 bases from V and 5 bases from J, with 5 bases between.